These 32 T cell receptor beta chains originate from one sample sequenced in a study of technical replicates of blood from a few donors. Generated by immunoSEQ multiplex PCR, the TCRdb table keeps only in-frame clones and is missing some. The sample includes around 67,000 clones, about 90% seen only once; the top ten take 4% to 6%. Sequenced sample: PBMCs. All receptors come from a human donor in good health. Some clones in this sample may be carry-over from other donors' samples.

The chain has TRBV2 and TRBJ2-4; 11 nucleotides align to TRBD1. CDR1 and CDR2 from the germline V gene are SNHLY and FYNNEI. This CDR3 is built from 14 residues. Trimming at V came to 6 bases and at J to 7 bases, leaving 5 bases not matched to a gene. The CDR3 coding sequence is TGTGCCAGCAGGGGACAGGGGGATTGGAACATTCAGTACTTC. Encoded protein: CASRGQGDWNIQYF. Using reference TRBV2 and TRBJ2-4 for the parts outside the CDR3, the full variable domain is EPEVTQTPSHQVTQMGQEVILRCVPISNHLYFYWYRQILGQKVEFLVSFYNNEISEKSEIFDDQFSVERPDGSNFTLKIRSTKLEDSAMYFCASRGQGDWNIQYFGAGTRLSVL.

The chain combines TRBV30 with TRBJ2-7; D unresolved. V was clipped by 8 bases and J by 1 base, with 12 bases between them. Germline V gene lookup returns CDR1 GTSNPN and CDR2 SVGIG (reference sequence). CDR3 size: 12 residues. The CDR3, as DNA: TGTGCCGCTTGGAGAGGATCCTACGAGCAGTACTTC. It translates to CAAWRGSYEQYF.

J is TRBJ1-5 and V is TRBV10-1, with D perhaps TRBD1 (5 bases). There are 17 residues in the CDR3. Trimming took 4 bases from V and 0 from J, leaving 16 bases between them. Per germline, CDR1 WNHNN and CDR2 SYGVQD (reference sequence). CDR3 DNA sequence: TGCGCCAGCAGTGGCCTGGGTAGGGGCATTAGCAATCAGCCCCAGCATTTT. Encoded protein: CASSGLGRGISNQPQHF.

The chain couples TRBV21-1 to TRBJ1-4; the DNA was not compared with TRBD1, the D call given in the table. TRBV21-1 is a recognized pseudogene. The CDR3 spans 17 residues. The CDR3, as DNA: TGTGCCAGCAGCAAGTGGGCCGATTCTGCAACTAATGAAAAACTGTTTTTT. Translating gives CASSKWADSATNEKLFF.

This chain uses TRBV6-6 with TRBJ1-1, with D hard to call. The germline V gene has CDR1 MNHNY and CDR2 SVGAGI (reference sequence). Trimming stripped 6 bases from V and 5 bases from J, with 13 bases between. This CDR3 is built from 13 residues. The DNA for the CDR3 is TGTGCCAGCAGCTACGGCGGTAAAACTGAAGCTTTCTTT. It codes for CASSYGGKTEAFF.

V is TRBV4-3 and J is TRBJ2-7; perhaps TRBD2 as D (5 bases). The V gene's germline CDR1 is LGHNA and CDR2 YSLEER. This CDR3 is built from 14 residues. Trimming took off 1 base at V and 5 bases at J, with 12 bases between the two ends. The chain's CDR3 is CASSQGTRGNEQYF. In DNA form, the CDR3 reads TGCGCCAGCAGCCAAGGTACCCGGGGAAACGAGCAGTACTTC.

This chain connects TRBV5-1 to TRBJ2-3, with D possibly matching TRBD2 (7 bases). Germline-derived CDR1 and CDR2 are SGHRS and YFSETQ. The CDR3 totals 14 residues. V dropped 3 bases and J dropped 2 bases, with 10 bases sitting between them. CDR3 sequence: CASSSGGHTDTQYF. The CDR3 DNA is TGCGCCAGCAGCTCGGGGGGCCACACAGATACGCAGTATTTT.

The chain couples TRBV7-8 to TRBJ2-7; TRBD2 matches at 12 bases. CDR1 SGHVS and CDR2 FQNEAQ come from the germline V gene. CDR3 length: 15 amino acids. V shed 5 bases and J 5 bases; nucleotides not matched to a gene: 7. CDR3 bases: TGTGCCAGCAGCCCGATGACTAGCGGGAGTGACGAGCAGTACTTC. Protein: CASSPMTSGSDEQYF.

This clone was recorded only once. The gene calls are TRBV9 and TRBJ2-3, with a weak D call TRBD2 (7 bases). CDR1 and CDR2 (germline): SGDLS, YYNGEE. The CDR3 totals 17 residues. Between the trimmed V and J ends, which lost 0 bases and 4 bases, there was a span of 18 bases. In nucleotides, the CDR3 is TGTGCCAGCAGCGTAGAGGGGTGGGAGGGGGTAGCAGATACGCAGTATTTT. Its protein product is CASSVEGWEGVADTQYF.

The gene calls are TRBV7-8 and TRBJ1-2, with D perhaps matching TRBD1 (5 bases). Germline CDR1 reads SGHVS; CDR2 reads FQNEAQ. This CDR3 is built from 15 residues. V was pared by 1 base and J by 1 base, with 10 bases between. The CDR3 here is CASSLDGAVNYGYTF. The CDR3 region has the DNA TGTGCCAGCAGCTTAGATGGGGCAGTTAACTATGGCTACACCTTC.

The rearrangement joins TRBV9 to TRBJ2-5, with 7 bases identical to TRBD2. In germline, CDR1 is SGDLS, CDR2 YYNGEE. The length of the CDR3 is 14 residues. Losses at the gene ends were 7 bases for V and 5 bases for J; bases not matched to a gene: 11. The CDR3 region is CASSPRGRGETQYF. In nucleotides, the CDR3 is TGTGCCAGCTCCCCCCGGGGGAGGGGTGAGACCCAGTACTTC.

On this clone itself: At one of its ends the junction is not consistent with the germline gene, which may arise from a read error. The rearrangement links TRBV5-6 to TRBJ2-1; 10 positions agree with TRBD2. CDR1 and CDR2 (germline): SGHDT, YYEEEE. The CDR3 runs to 16 residues. CDR3 residues: CASSLVKREGYDEQFF. The DNA of the CDR3 is TGTGCCAGCAGCTTGGTTAAGCGGGAGGGCTACGATGAGCAGTTCTTC.

V and J are TRBV7-9 and TRBJ2-3, with TRBD1 identical over 8 bases. Losses at the gene ends were 5 bases for V and 2 bases for J; bases not matched to a gene: 9. CDR3 length equals 16 residues. Germline V gives CDR1 SEHNR, CDR2 FQNEAQ (reference sequence). CDR3 sequence: CASSTRRQGSTDTQYF. CDR3 nucleotide sequence: TGTGCCAGCAGCACTAGACGACAGGGGTCCACAGATACGCAGTATTTT.

The table lists this clone with a count of one. The rearrangement links TRBV27 to TRBJ2-7; the D gene is possibly TRBD1 (7 bases). The germline V gene encodes CDR1 MNHEY and CDR2 SMNVEV (reference sequence). This CDR3 has 15 residues. The germline V and J ends were trimmed by 5 bases and 9 bases, with 23 bases remaining between them. DNA for the CDR3: TGTGCCAGCAGTCCCCGTTGGCAGGGGGGCCACGGGCAGTACTTC. Amino acid sequence: CASSPRWQGGHGQYF.

V and J are TRBV11-3 and TRBJ2-3; 7 bases line up with TRBD1. The V gene's germline CDR1 is SGHNT and CDR2 YENEEA. Germline trimming cut 5 bases from V and 2 bases from J; bases unmatched to any gene: 16. The CDR3 has 18 amino acids. CDR3 coding DNA: TGTGCCAGCAGCCTAGGGGGCCCGGGCTCGCGCGTCACAGATACGCAGTATTTT. Protein sequence: CASSLGGPGSRVTDTQYF.

V gene TRBV4-1 combines with J gene TRBJ2-6; 7 nucleotides align to TRBD1. The CDR3 covers 16 residues. The J segment lost 4 bases and the V segment lost 2 bases, leaving 5 bases of the junction unmatched. Germline V gene sequence: CDR1 MGHRA, CDR2 YSYEKL. DNA of the CDR3: TGCGCCAGCAGCCAAACAGGGGTAGCCGGGGCCAACGTCCTGACTTTC. Translation gives CASSQTGVAGANVLTF.

The chain carries TRBV5-8 and TRBJ1-1; 9 bases are shared with TRBD1. This CDR3 is built from 16 residues. Germline V gene sequence: CDR1 SGHTS, CDR2 YDEGEE. J was trimmed by 1 base and V by 3 bases; bases with no gene match: 7. Written as DNA, the CDR3 is TGTGCCAGCAGCTCCCTTTTGGGACAGGGGAACACTGAAGCTTTCTTT. Amino acid sequence: CASSSLLGQGNTEAFF.

This chain joins TRBV19 and TRBJ1-4; 7 bases are a match to TRBD1. This CDR3 spans 15 amino acids. CDR1 is LNHDA and CDR2 is SQIVND in the germline V gene (reference sequence). The J segment lost 8 bases and the V segment lost 6 bases, leaving 12 bases of the junction unmatched. In DNA, the CDR3 is TGTGCCAGTAGGTCTTCGACAGGGTGGAACGAAAAACTGTTTTTT. Protein: CASRSSTGWNEKLFF.

V and J are TRBV19 and TRBJ1-2, with 7 bases lining up with TRBD1. The trim removed 6 bases at V and 7 bases at J, leaving 8 bases unmatched. Looked up from germline, CDR1 is LNHDA and CDR2 is SQIVND (reference sequence). The CDR3 spans 13 residues. The CDR3 loop is CASRPGQLGGYTF. In nucleotides, the CDR3 is TGTGCCAGTAGGCCGGGACAGCTGGGTGGCTACACCTTC.

The chain carries TRBV9 and TRBJ2-1, with TRBD1 matching over 7 bases. V shed 2 bases and J 9 bases; nucleotides not matched to a gene: 5. This CDR3 region has 13 residues. Per the germline V gene, CDR1 is SGDLS and CDR2 is YYNGEE. The CDR3 nucleotides are TGTGCCAGCAGCGTCCCGACAGGGCGTGAGCAGTTCTTC. It is translated as CASSVPTGREQFF. The whole variable domain, filled in from reference TRBV9 and TRBJ2-1, reads DSGVTQTPKHLITATGQRVTLRCSPRSGDLSVYWYQQSLDQGLQFLIQYYNGEERAKGNILERFSAQQFPDLHSELNLSSLELGDSALYFCASSVPTGREQFFGPGTRLTVL.

CDR3 bases: TGTGCCAGCAGCCCCGGGACAGGGGGGAGTCAGCCCCAGCATTTT. Its translation is CASSPGTGGSQPQHF. The rearrangement joins TRBV11-2 to TRBJ1-5, with 11 bases lining up with TRBD1. Germline V CDR1 and CDR2: SGHAT, FQNNGV. Trimming removed 5 bases from V and 6 bases from J; junction bases left unmatched: 6. CDR3 size: 15 residues.

This chain connects TRBV19 to TRBJ2-7; 8 nucleotides line up with TRBD2. V lost 3 bases, J lost 4 bases, and 5 bases stayed unmatched. The CDR3 length is 14 residues. Germline-derived CDR1 and CDR2 are LNHDA and SQIVND (reference sequence). The chain's CDR3 is CASSIAGGFYEQYF. The CDR3 nucleotides are TGTGCCAGTAGTATTGCGGGAGGTTTTTACGAGCAGTACTTC.

This chain connects TRBV2 to TRBJ2-2, with 8 bases lining up with TRBD1. The V segment lost 6 bases and the J segment 0 bases; nucleotides outside the gene matches: 3. The CDR3 consists of 15 residues. Looked up from germline, CDR1 is SNHLY and CDR2 is FYNNEI. CDR3 region: CASSGTGANTGELFF. The CDR3 region has the DNA TGTGCCAGCAGCGGGACAGGTGCGAACACCGGGGAGCTGTTTTTT.

The V and J genes are TRBV5-1 and TRBJ2-4; D is perhaps TRBD2 (6 bases). Germline V gene lookup returns CDR1 SGHRS and CDR2 YFSETQ. The V and J ends lost 3 bases and 8 bases respectively, with 18 bases between them. The CDR3 extends over 15 amino acids. The CDR3 region is CASSWGVGIRDIQYF. In nucleotides, the CDR3 is TGCGCCAGCAGCTGGGGGGTGGGGATCAGGGACATTCAGTACTTC.

The chain links TRBV6-5 to TRBJ2-6; no clear D. V lost 8 bases, J lost 19 bases, and 18 bases lay in between. This CDR3 region has 11 residues. Germline-derived CDR1 and CDR2 are MNHEY and SVGAGI. The CDR3 here is CASERPGQRTF. Here the CDR3 DNA reads TGTGCCAGCGAAAGACCCGGCCAGCGAACTTTC.

V and J are TRBV4-1 and TRBJ1-2; D possibly corresponds to TRBD1 (6 bases). Trimming pared 5 bases from V and 8 bases from J, leaving 33 bases between. CDR1 is MGHRA and CDR2 is YSYEKL in the germline V gene. The CDR3 runs 19 residues. CDR3 in DNA: TGCGCCAGCAGCACTCACGTACCTTCCCAAAGGTGGCAGGGGAGCGGCTACACCTTC. It encodes CASSTHVPSQRWQGSGYTF.

The chain links TRBV11-2 to TRBJ2-1; 11 positions match TRBD2. CDR1 SGHAT and CDR2 FQNNGV come from the germline V gene. The junction had 4 bases not matched to a gene; V was cut back by 0 bases and J by 0 bases. The CDR3 extends over 18 amino acids. The CDR3 DNA follows: TGTGCCAGCAGCTTAGACCCTAGCGGGGGGAGCTCCTACAATGAGCAGTTCTTC. It specifies CASSLDPSGGSSYNEQFF. Complete variable domain (other parts from reference TRBV11-2 and TRBJ2-1): EAGVAQSPRYKIIEKRQSVAFWCNPISGHATLYWYQQILGQGPKLLIQFQNNGVVDDSQLPKDRFSAERLKGVDSTLKIQPAKLEDSAVYLCASSLDPSGGSSYNEQFFGPGTRLTVL.

CDR3 in amino acids: CASSLDRSPDEQYF. CDR3 sequence (DNA): TGTGCCAGCAGCTTAGATCGGTCCCCCGATGAGCAGTATTTT. The V gene is TRBV11-2, the J gene TRBJ2-3, with unresolved D. The CDR3 sequence is 14 residues long. Trimming pared 0 bases from V and 11 bases from J, leaving 15 bases between. Germline CDR1 and CDR2: SGHAT and FQNNGV.

V gene TRBV11-2 combines with J gene TRBJ2-7; D may be TRBD2 (7 bases). The ends were cut back, 5 bases at V and 6 bases at J, with 17 bases in the middle. The V gene's germline CDR1 is SGHAT and CDR2 FQNNGV. The CDR3 extends over 14 amino acids. The CDR3 loop is CASSPWVGGGEQYF. DNA of the CDR3: TGTGCCAGCAGCCCTTGGGTAGGGGGGGGCGAGCAGTACTTC.

This sequence joins TRBV30 and TRBJ2-1; 14 nucleotides line up with TRBD2. The trim removed 0 bases at V and 5 bases at J, leaving 0 bases unmatched. The CDR3 length is 15 residues. The germline V gene encodes CDR1 GTSNPN and CDR2 SVGIG (reference sequence). The CDR3: CAWSVGLAGDNEQFF. For the CDR3, the DNA is TGTGCCTGGAGTGTGGGACTAGCGGGAGACAATGAGCAGTTCTTC.

The rearrangement links TRBV25-1 to TRBJ1-2; D unclear. Trimming took off 6 bases at V and 7 bases at J, with 12 bases between the two ends. This CDR3 region has 12 residues. Germline V gives CDR1 MGHDK, CDR2 SYGVNS. CDR3 loop: CASRSSGRGYTF. CDR3 DNA sequence: TGTGCCAGCAGGAGTAGTGGGCGTGGCTACACCTTC.

The J gene is TRBJ1-1, the V gene TRBV18; D not certain. Per germline, CDR1 KGHSH and CDR2 LQKENI. Trimming stripped 3 bases from V and 0 bases from J, with 14 bases between. The CDR3 sequence is 16 residues long. The CDR3 DNA follows: TGTGCCAGCTCACCCCGGGAAGGGTTCATGAACACTGAAGCTTTCTTT. It is translated as CASSPREGFMNTEAFF.